The clone carrying this T cell receptor beta chain showed up just a few times. As yet, its antigen is unknown. Expressed TCRB transcripts got sequenced, as all isolated RNA was reverse transcribed. TCRdb keeps only in-frame clones here, not all; method: immunoSEQ multiplex PCR. The profile shows roughly 340,000 clones, 10% to 15% of them singletons. CDR3 length equals 14 residues. Looked up from germline, CDR1 is SGHRS and CDR2 is YFSETQ. This record comes from a study of beta chain features in type 1 diabetes. Study-wide points: Type 1 diabetes patients had moderately but significantly shorter TCRB CDR3s in all four CD4+ subsets.

Stem cell-like memory, regulatory, central memory and naive CD4+ cells were sorted via CD45RO/CCR7/CD25/CD127/CD95/CD27. The origin of this receptor is a young woman with type 1 diabetes. The sequencing sample was made of naive CD4+ T cells from blood. The chain recombines TRBV5-1 with TRBJ2-5, with D perhaps matching TRBD1 (5 bases). The DNA end favors TRBJ2-7, so the J call may be wrong. The CDR3 reads CASSPGQGWYEQYF. CDR3 nucleotide sequence: TGCGCCAGCAGCCCCGGGCAGGGATGGTACGAGCAGTACTTC.